This passage covers 19 T cell receptor beta chains from one sample sequenced in a study of vaccination and CD4 T cells after COVID-19 (dated by TCRdb to 2022 to 2024). The library came from PCR. For sequencing, an Illumina iSeq 100 was employed. DNA from cultured CD4+ T cells underwent TCR sequencing with the Oncomine TCR Beta short-read assay at the Johns Hopkins FTIC core. The public sequencing data were trimmed at Q25 with fastp and processed into clonotypes with MiXCR by TCRdb, which kept only in-frame beta chains. Every entry covers one CDR3 protein and lists the most common genes and DNA from its rows. For this sample there are roughly 2,500 distinct CDR3 sequences; around 42% appear just once. Clones ranked in the top ten supply approximately 63% of the sample. No antigens are known for them. The meaning of the sample's treatment or condition label: roughly 10-day PBMC culture with coronavirus spike peptide pools or control peptides (ViraFEST assay). CD4+ T cells from unexposed donors were collected before the COVID-19 pandemic (2011-2018).

The specimen was CD4+ T cells from blood, cultured in vitro. These TCRs come from a human donor in good health.

The CDR3 sequence is CAISDGYQETQYF. The DNA of the CDR3 is TGTGCCATCAGTGACGGGTACCAAGAGACCCAGTACTTC. The chain joins TRBV10-3 to TRBJ2-5; D gene ambiguous. The germline V and J ends were trimmed by 3 bases and 0 bases, with 5 bases remaining between them. The CDR3 is made up of 13 amino acids. Per the germline V gene, CDR1 is ENHRY and CDR2 is SYGVKD.

V usage is TRBV10-2 and J usage is TRBJ2-7; 12 positions match TRBD2. CDR1 and CDR2 from the germline V gene are WSHSY and SAAADI. The CDR3 sequence is 13 residues long. V trimming: 10 bases; J trimming: 2 bases; junction bases outside the gene matches: 3. The CDR3 region is CATRLAGAYEQYF. The CDR3 region has the DNA TGCGCCACCCGACTAGCGGGGGCCTACGAGCAGTACTTC.

There are a few counts of this clonotype. The CDR3: CASSLLSRGTSEAFF. CDR3 in DNA: TGTGCCAGCAGCCTCCTTAGCCGGGGAACAAGTGAAGCTTTCTTT. The chain uses TRBV11-2 and TRBJ1-1; D is uncertain. Germline V gene sequence: CDR1 SGHAT, CDR2 FQNNGV. CDR3 length equals 15 residues. With 5 bases removed from V and 7 bases from J, the gap between germline ends came to 20 bases.

The V call is TRBV7-2, the J call TRBJ1-1; D is uncertain. Germline lookup yields CDR1 SGHTA and CDR2 FQGNSA. The CDR3 covers 13 residues. Trimming took 5 bases from V and 1 from J, leaving 8 bases between them. The CDR3 bases are TGTGCCAGCAGCACCCAGGCGAACACTGAAGCTTTCTTT. Translation gives CASSTQANTEAFF. Full variable domain (rest looked up from reference TRBV7-2 and TRBJ1-1): GAGVSQSPSNKVTEKGKDVELRCDPISGHTALYWYRQSLGQGLEFLIYFQGNSAPDKSGLPSDRFSAERTGGSVSTLTIQRTQQEDSAVYLCASSTQANTEAFFGQGTRLTVV.

The chain recombines TRBV20-1 with TRBJ2-7, with 14 bases that match TRBD2. Germline V gene lookup returns CDR1 DFQATT and CDR2 SNEGSKA (reference sequence). The CDR3 consists of 15 residues. The trim removed 5 bases at V and 3 bases at J, leaving 6 bases unmatched. Written as DNA, the CDR3 is TGCAGTGCTGTGGGACTAGCGGGAGTAGTCTACGAGCAGTACTTC. Translating it yields CSAVGLAGVVYEQYF.

This rearrangement joins TRBV18 to TRBJ2-5; TRBD2 agrees at 7 bases. This CDR3 comprises 15 residues. After removal of 5 bases from V and 5 bases from J, the junction contained 11 bases not matched to a gene. From germline, CDR1 is KGHSH and CDR2 LQKENI. CDR3 coding DNA: TGTGCCAGCTCAACCGGACGGGGGGACGGGGAGACCCAGTACTTC. The encoded protein is CASSTGRGDGETQYF.

The chain uses TRBV12-3 or TRBV12-4 and TRBJ1-2; D gene unclear. This CDR3 is built from 12 residues. With 7 bases removed from V and 4 bases from J, the gap between germline ends came to 10 bases. The DNA for the CDR3 is TGTGCCAGCACCTCGAGTGCCTATGGCTACACCTTC. Amino acid sequence: CASTSSAYGYTF.

The chain has TRBV7-2 and TRBJ1-1; no reliable D call. CDR1 is SGHTA and CDR2 is FQGNSA in the germline V gene. CDR3 size: 15 residues. Trimming stripped 5 bases from V and 3 bases from J, with 16 bases between. As DNA, the CDR3 is TGTGCCAGCAGCCATCAAAGTACGGACCACACTGAAGCTTTCTTT. Its translation: CASSHQSTDHTEAFF.

This clonotype is termed medium-sized. The V gene is TRBV12-3 or TRBV12-4, the J gene TRBJ1-5; 7 positions match TRBD1. V was clipped by 7 bases and J by 6 bases; unmatched bases: 12. This CDR3 region has 15 residues. The DNA for the CDR3 is TGTGCCAGCACCCAGGGGGAGTTTCAAGGTCAGCCCCAGCATTTT. As protein: CASTQGEFQGQPQHF.

The chain has TRBV15 and TRBJ2-7, with TRBD1 matching over 7 bases. Germline V gene lookup returns CDR1 LNHNV and CDR2 YYDKDF (reference sequence). This CDR3 spans 15 amino acids. V was pared by 1 base and J by 5 bases, with 8 bases of the junction left unmatched. The CDR3 DNA sequence: TGTGCCACCAGCAGAGTCAAAGGGGGCGCGGACGAGCAGTACTTC. It encodes CATSRVKGGADEQYF.

This rearrangement joins TRBV30 to TRBJ1-2; no definite D call. This CDR3 contains 13 residues. Trimming cost V 7 bases and J 4 bases, with 16 bases left between them. The germline gives CDR1 GTSNPN, CDR2 SVGIG (reference sequence). CDR3 residues: CASNNPRAYGYTF. The CDR3 region has the DNA TGTGCCTCGAATAACCCCAGAGCCTATGGCTACACCTTC. The full variable domain, its missing parts supplied by reference TRBV30 and TRBJ1-2, is SQTIHQWPATLVQPVGSPLSLECTVEGTSNPNLYWYRQAAGRGLQLLFYSVGIGQISSEVPQNLSASRPQDRQFILSSKKLLLSDSGFYLCASNNPRAYGYTFGSGTRLTVV.

The rearrangement uses TRBV28 and TRBJ1-2; D is possibly TRBD1 (6 bases). The V end was cut by 3 bases, the J end by 2 bases, with 19 bases between. Germline-derived CDR1 and CDR2 are MDHEN and SYDVKM. The CDR3 contains 17 residues. The CDR3 bases are TGTGCCAGCAGTTTTGTGGACAGCCGGATGATAAACTATGGCTACACCTTC. Translation: CASSFVDSRMINYGYTF.

The CDR3 protein is CSARDTPRDYGYTF. The CDR3 DNA reads TGCAGTGCTAGAGATACCCCCAGGGACTATGGCTACACCTTC. The genes are TRBV20-1 and TRBJ1-2; D may be TRBD1 (5 bases). The germline V gene has CDR1 DFQATT and CDR2 SNEGSKA (reference sequence). The length of the CDR3 is 14 residues. The V end was cut by 0 bases, the J end by 3 bases, with 11 bases between.

This clonotype appeared a few times. The chain employs TRBV28 and TRBJ1-6; weak D call: TRBD1 (5 bases). V was cut by 5 bases and J by 7 bases, with 9 bases left in between. The CDR3 has 13 amino acids. Germline-derived CDR1 and CDR2 are MDHEN and SYDVKM. Here the CDR3 reads CASSPGLNSPLHF. CDR3 sequence (DNA): TGTGCCAGCAGTCCAGGGCTAAATTCACCCCTCCACTTT.

The chain links TRBV7-2 to TRBJ1-2; D is unresolved. CDR3 length: 13 amino acids. The ends were cut back, 1 base at V and 3 bases at J, with 6 bases in the middle. The germline V gene encodes CDR1 SGHTA and CDR2 FQGNSA. CDR3 protein: CASSLESYYGYTF. The DNA for the CDR3 is TGTGCCAGCAGCTTAGAGTCCTACTATGGCTACACCTTC.

This clonotype was seen only a few times. The V and J genes are TRBV7-2 and TRBJ2-2; 7 bases match TRBD1. J gave up 6 bases and V 1 base, and 5 bases lay outside the gene matches. The CDR3 totals 15 residues. CDR1 and CDR2 (germline): SGHTA, FQGNSA. CDR3 amino acids: CASSLGHRGSGELFF. The DNA of the CDR3 is TGTGCCAGCAGCTTAGGGCACAGGGGATCCGGGGAGCTGTTTTTT.

This clonotype was detected only a few times. The rearrangement uses TRBV7-6 and TRBJ1-1; 11 bases line up with TRBD1. Trimming took 5 bases from V and 0 from J; bases not matched to a gene: 8. The germline gives CDR1 SGHVS, CDR2 FNYEAQ. The CDR3 spans 17 residues. The CDR3 sequence is CASSRKDRGLLNTEAFF. The CDR3 bases are TGTGCCAGCAGCCGAAAGGACAGGGGGCTATTGAACACTGAAGCTTTCTTT.

The V call is TRBV7-2, the J call TRBJ1-3, with D perhaps TRBD1 (5 bases). This CDR3 region has 14 residues. The germline gives CDR1 SGHTA, CDR2 FQGNSA. V lost 5 bases, J lost 9 bases, and 17 bases lay in between. The CDR3 is CASSPVLSGPTIYF. The CDR3 DNA reads as TGTGCCAGCAGCCCAGTGCTATCAGGGCCCACCATATATTTT.

V gene TRBV5-4 combines with J gene TRBJ2-6; D not resolved. The germline V and J ends were trimmed by 6 bases and 0 bases, with 13 bases remaining between them. This CDR3 comprises 16 residues. Germline loops: CDR1 SGHNT, CDR2 YYREEE (reference sequence). CDR3 loop: CASTLDPFSGANVLTF. The CDR3 region has the DNA TGTGCCAGCACCTTAGACCCTTTCTCTGGGGCCAACGTCCTGACTTTC.